This record covers a single T cell receptor beta chain. What it binds is unknown. One end of the junction varies from germline; a read error may be responsible. This record comes from a study of metastatic and nonmetastatic thyroid tumors. Whole-study findings and limits: It was reported that TCR beta diversity was significantly higher in malignant thyroid tumors than benign nodules, in blood and tumor.

Ahead of thyroid surgery, no patient had received treatment of any kind. Per the germline V gene, CDR1 is MNHEY and CDR2 is SVGAGI. This CDR3 has 15 residues. TCRdb re-clonotyped the PCR reads via MiXCR. The sample lists approximately 7,600 clones; 35% to 40% were seen once. The specimen sequenced was tumor tissue. The chain recombines TRBV6-5 with TRBJ2-7; 10 bases line up with TRBD2. The source is a female donor with papillary thyroid cancer or a benign thyroid nodule (not recorded which). Some clones in this sample may be carry-over from other donors' samples. CDR3 residues: CASRLTSGLANEQYF. For the CDR3, the DNA is TGTGCGAGCAGATTGACTAGCGGGTTGGCTAACGAGCAGTACTTC.